This entry lists 26 T cell receptor beta chains sequenced from one sample in a study of blood T cell repertoires in COVID-19. Data came from immunoSEQ multiplex PCR; TCRdb stores just in-frame clones and leaves some out. The table has under 350,000 clones, more than 75% seen once; the top ten hold around 1.2%. The sequenced sample was peripheral blood. Receptor source: a man aged 70-80 years with acute or convalescent COVID-19.

The genes are TRBV6-1 and TRBJ2-1; 7 bases are shared with TRBD2. Germline V gives CDR1 MNHNS, CDR2 SASEGT. CDR3 length equals 16 residues. The V and J ends lost 3 bases and 7 bases, in that order; junction bases with no gene match: 12. The CDR3: CASSEGGGGPGNEQFF. CDR3 sequence (DNA): TGTGCCAGCAGTGAGGGGGGGGGAGGGCCGGGAAATGAGCAGTTCTTC.

This clone was counted a single time. The chain links TRBV6-2 or TRBV6-3 to TRBJ2-3; the D gene is possibly TRBD2 (6 bases). V dropped 6 bases and J dropped 2 bases, with 12 bases sitting between them. The germline V gene encodes CDR1 MNHEY and CDR2 SVGEGT. This CDR3 region has 14 residues. For the CDR3, the DNA is TGTGCCAGCAGCCGAGCGGGCGCCACAGATACGCAGTATTTT. Protein: CASSRAGATDTQYF.

The CDR3 DNA sequence: TGTGCCAGCAGCTTTCGGGGGAGAGGTGGTTCACCCCTCCACTTT. Translating it yields CASSFRGRGGSPLHF. This chain links TRBV7-9 with TRBJ1-6, with a weak D call TRBD1 (5 bases). Trimming stripped 3 bases from V and 9 bases from J, with 15 bases between. From germline, CDR1 is SEHNR and CDR2 FQNEAQ (reference sequence). The CDR3 runs 15 residues.

The chain uses TRBV7-2 and TRBJ1-1, with D maybe TRBD1 (6 bases). The germline V gene has CDR1 SGHTA and CDR2 FQGNSA. This CDR3 region has 13 residues. V was shortened by 10 bases and J by 6 bases, with 18 bases between the two germline ends. CDR3 sequence: CATALQGRAEAFF. CDR3 nucleotides: TGTGCCACCGCACTACAGGGAAGAGCTGAAGCTTTCTTT.

The rearrangement joins TRBV28 to TRBJ2-7, with D perhaps matching TRBD1 (6 bases). Trimming stripped 8 bases from V and 6 bases from J, with 17 bases between. The CDR3 runs to 13 residues. In germline, CDR1 is MDHEN, CDR2 SYDVKM. The DNA for the CDR3 is TGTGCCAGCGAGCCGGGACAAGGAACCGAGCAGTACTTC. Amino acid sequence: CASEPGQGTEQYF.

This rearrangement joins TRBV4-1 to TRBJ2-2, with D perhaps TRBD1 (5 bases). Germline V gives CDR1 MGHRA, CDR2 YSYEKL. Trimming removed 2 bases at V and 0 bases at J, with 10 bases between. This CDR3 is 16 amino acids long. This chain's CDR3 is CASSQRQSANTGELFF. The CDR3 nucleotides are TGCGCCAGCAGCCAAAGACAGAGCGCGAACACCGGGGAGCTGTTTTTT.

V and J are TRBV7-7 and TRBJ2-2; D may be TRBD2 (6 bases). CDR3 length equals 16 residues. CDR1 and CDR2 (germline): SSHAT, FNYEAQ (reference sequence). Trimming cost V 4 bases and J 0 bases, with 12 bases left between them. CDR3 loop: CASSSSSGSNTGELFF. CDR3 bases: TGTGCCAGCAGCTCGAGTAGCGGATCGAACACCGGGGAGCTGTTTTTT.

The rearrangement links TRBV6-5 to TRBJ2-3; 9 bases are a match to TRBD1. V was pared by 5 bases and J by 6 bases, with 6 bases of the junction left unmatched. The CDR3 consists of 14 residues. From germline, CDR1 is MNHEY and CDR2 SVGAGI. This CDR3 is CASSLQGAGDTQYF. The CDR3 DNA is TGTGCCAGCAGTCTACAGGGGGCTGGCGATACGCAGTATTTT.

The rearrangement joins TRBV5-8 to TRBJ2-7; 9 positions match TRBD1. Germline loops: CDR1 SGHTS, CDR2 YDEGEE. This CDR3 is 14 amino acids long. The V gene end was trimmed by 4 bases and the J gene end by 3 bases; junction bases not matched to a gene: 5. The CDR3 sequence: CASSLGQGIYEQYF. In DNA form, the CDR3 reads TGTGCCAGCAGCCTGGGACAGGGTATCTACGAGCAGTACTTC.

V gene TRBV29-1 combines with J gene TRBJ2-1; D may be TRBD2 (6 bases). V lost 7 bases to trimming and J lost 4 bases, with 14 bases between them. From germline, CDR1 is SQVTM and CDR2 ANQGSEA. The CDR3 has 13 residues. The chain's CDR3 is CSGTGTLYNEQFF. The CDR3 bases are TGCAGCGGGACCGGGACTTTATACAATGAGCAGTTCTTC.

The J gene is TRBJ2-3, the V gene TRBV15; the match to TRBD2 covers 8 bases. Germline V CDR1 and CDR2: LNHNV, YYDKDF (reference sequence). V shed 0 bases and J 2 bases; nucleotides not matched to a gene: 7. This CDR3 is built from 17 residues. The CDR3 loop reads CATSRDGVAGFTDTQYF. The CDR3 region has the DNA TGTGCCACCAGCAGAGATGGGGTAGCGGGGTTCACAGATACGCAGTATTTT.

The genes are TRBV24-1 and TRBJ2-3; 13 nucleotides match TRBD2. V dropped 8 bases and J dropped 2; count of bases not matched to a gene: 6. Germline-derived CDR1 and CDR2 are KGHDR and SFDVKD. This CDR3 has 16 residues. As DNA, the CDR3 is TGTGCCACCATGGGACTAGCGGGGAGCCACACAGATACGCAGTATTTT. Protein sequence: CATMGLAGSHTDTQYF.

This clone was recorded only once. The chain has TRBV6-1 and TRBJ2-5, with 7 bases matching TRBD2. V shed 3 bases, J shed 5 bases, and the junction held 18 bases outside the gene matches. Germline V gives CDR1 MNHNS, CDR2 SASEGT. The CDR3 runs to 18 residues. CDR3 protein: CASSDLAGLADPVETQYF. CDR3 sequence (DNA): TGTGCCAGCAGTGACCTCGCTGGGCTAGCGGACCCCGTGGAGACCCAGTACTTC.

The V and J genes are TRBV5-4 and TRBJ1-5; perhaps TRBD1 as D (5 bases). Germline CDR1 is SGHNT and CDR2 is YYREEE (reference sequence). Between the trimmed V and J ends, which lost 0 bases and 2 bases, there was a span of 9 bases. The CDR3 runs to 15 residues. CDR3 sequence reads: CASSLGGDGNQPQHF. Written as DNA, the CDR3 is TGTGCCAGCAGCTTGGGGGGGGACGGCAATCAGCCCCAGCATTTT.

The chain recombines TRBV24-1 with TRBJ2-5; D unresolved. The CDR3 runs 13 residues. Germline CDR1 is KGHDR and CDR2 is SFDVKD. V shed 1 base and J shed 3 bases, with 5 bases lying between them. CDR3 loop: CATSDFPEETQYF. DNA for the CDR3: TGTGCCACCAGTGATTTCCCAGAAGAGACCCAGTACTTC.

There are a few counts of this clone. The chain has TRBV6-2 or TRBV6-3 and TRBJ1-1; 9 bases match TRBD1. J gave up 4 bases and V 2 bases, and 5 bases lay outside the gene matches. Germline CDR1 and CDR2: MNHEY and SVGEGT. The CDR3 covers 15 residues. The CDR3 nucleotides are TGTGCCAGCAGTTACACAGGGGGCATGGTCACTGAAGCTTTCTTT. Encoded protein: CASSYTGGMVTEAFF.

The rearrangement uses TRBV11-2 and TRBJ1-1; 7 bases are a match to TRBD1. V lost 5 bases to trimming and J lost 5 bases; unmatched junction nucleotides: 5. The CDR3 totals 13 residues. The V gene's germline CDR1 is SGHAT and CDR2 FQNNGV. CDR3 coding DNA: TGTGCCAGCAGCCCTCAGGGGGGAACTGAAGCTTTCTTT. Translated: CASSPQGGTEAFF.

The CDR3 here is CASSSPVPYEQYF. CDR3 bases: TGTGCCAGCAGCTCCCCGGTACCCTACGAGCAGTACTTC. The V gene is TRBV28, the J gene TRBJ2-7; D is uncertain. From germline, CDR1 is MDHEN and CDR2 SYDVKM. V was pared by 6 bases and J by 2 bases, with 11 bases between. The CDR3 is made up of 13 amino acids.

This clone was counted once. The gene calls are TRBV7-2 and TRBJ2-5; 9 bases align to TRBD2. Trimming removed 3 bases from V and 4 bases from J; junction bases left unmatched: 6. This CDR3 contains 15 residues. From germline, CDR1 is SGHTA and CDR2 FQGNSA. CDR3 nucleotides: TGTGCCAGCAGCTTCGGGGGGACTAGCCGAGAGACCCAGTACTTC. Protein: CASSFGGTSRETQYF.

V gene TRBV7-2 combines with J gene TRBJ2-5; D remains ambiguous. Germline V gene data show CDR1 as SGHTA and CDR2 as FQGNSA. The CDR3 has 14 residues. V dropped 3 bases and J dropped 4 bases, with 12 bases sitting between them. CDR3 DNA: TGTGCCAGCAGCTTTACTAACTCCGCAGAGACCCAGTACTTC. Protein sequence: CASSFTNSAETQYF.

The chain couples TRBV6-2 or TRBV6-3 to TRBJ1-1; D possibly corresponds to TRBD1 (5 bases). The CDR3 consists of 16 residues. V lost 4 bases and J lost 1, with 16 bases in between. Germline loops: CDR1 MNHEY, CDR2 SVGEGT. Written as DNA, the CDR3 is TGTGCCAGCAGTTCACAGCTCAGGGAATGGAACACTGAAGCTTTCTTT. Protein sequence: CASSSQLREWNTEAFF.

The genes are TRBV5-6 and TRBJ2-1; 7 nucleotides line up with TRBD2. With V trimmed by 2 bases and J by 0 bases, 14 bases remained unmatched. This CDR3 contains 19 residues. The germline V gene has CDR1 SGHDT and CDR2 YYEEEE. In DNA form, the CDR3 reads TGTGCCAGCAGCTTTGGACTAGTCATCGGTTTGCGCTCCTACAATGAGCAGTTCTTC. Amino acids: CASSFGLVIGLRSYNEQFF.

The chain couples TRBV3-1 (or the pseudogene TRBV3-2) to TRBJ1-2; D is possibly TRBD1 (6 bases). The CDR3 runs 15 residues. V was pared by 3 bases and J by 4 bases, with 15 bases between. Germline CDR1 reads LGHDT; CDR2 reads YNNKEL (reference sequence). CDR3 coding DNA: TGTGCCAGCAGCCACATGGGACAACCCTTCTATGGCTACACCTTC. This translates into CASSHMGQPFYGYTF.

This chain uses TRBV4-3 with TRBJ1-4; possible D gene TRBD1, 5 bases. The V gene lost 4 bases and the J gene lost 0 bases, with 12 bases spanning the gap. Germline-derived CDR1 and CDR2 are LGHNA and YSLEER. There are 16 residues in the CDR3. The CDR3 protein is CASSPSGTTTNEKLFF. The CDR3 region has the DNA TGCGCCAGCAGCCCATCAGGGACTACAACTAATGAAAAACTGTTTTTT.

This clone was found a few times. The chain links TRBV5-4 to TRBJ1-1, with 8 bases aligning to TRBD1. Germline CDR1 and CDR2: SGHNT and YYREEE (reference sequence). V gave up 4 bases and J gave up 6 bases; unmatched junction bases: 8. CDR3 length equals 14 residues. The DNA for the CDR3 is TGTGCCAGCAGCCCCGGACAGGGAGAGTCTGAAGCTTTCTTT. The encoded protein is CASSPGQGESEAFF.

The chain joins TRBV5-1 to TRBJ2-1; TRBD2 matches 14 bases. The CDR3 totals 15 residues. V gave up 4 bases and J gave up 6 bases; unmatched junction bases: 3. The germline V gene encodes CDR1 SGHRS and CDR2 YFSETQ. CDR3 nucleotides: TGCGCCAGCAGCCAGGGACTAGCGGGGGTCAATGAGCAGTTCTTC. Protein: CASSQGLAGVNEQFF.